This T cell receptor beta chain derives from a study of cytomegalovirus exposure and HLA in healthy donors. PCR used 60 Vbeta primers and 13 Jbeta primers. Method: immunoSEQ multiplex PCR; TCRdb's copy keeps in-frame clones and lacks some. Here the sample spans some 45,000 clones, approximately 52% being singletons. The CDR3 has 15 residues. Between the trimmed V and J ends, which lost 3 bases and 3 bases, there was a span of 12 bases. Germline CDR1 reads MNHNY; CDR2 reads SVGAGI (reference sequence). This clone occurred a few times. The antigen remains undetermined. Study conclusions and caveats: In a later analysis, an Asian-associated ancestry cluster reportedly showed fewer N-insertions than the roughly 730-donor mean. Most TCR sequences showed up rarely, but some public TCRs showed up in many donors.

In nominal health when sampled, donors likely had unrecorded immune exposures nonetheless. The records omit this donor's CMV serostatus. The rearrangement joins TRBV6-6 to TRBJ1-3, with D possibly being TRBD1 (5 bases). This clonotype originated in a human donor in good health. The sequencing sample was made of PBMCs. DNA of the CDR3: TGTGCCAGCAGTTATTCGCCGGGACTTGGAAACACCATATATTTT. Its translation is CASSYSPGLGNTIYF.